This T cell receptor beta chain was identified in a study of cytomegalovirus exposure and HLA in healthy donors. General study findings and limits: Per a prior analysis, the majority of TCR beta V segments were productive roughly 90% or roughly 30% of the time. A highly shared variant cluster was judged a likely technical artifact.

As concerns this clone: The antigen remains unidentified.

The primer mix had 60 Vbeta and 13 Jbeta primers. Repertoires were generated with immunoSEQ multiplex PCR, while TCRdb's copy carries only in-frame clones and drops some. Of fewer than 300,000 clones listed, about 80% are singletons. Sample: PBMCs. The receptor was isolated from a girl aged 2-10 years in good health and CMV-seronegative.

CDR3 loop: CAYGGGAWGYTF. CDR3 bases: TGTGCCTACGGAGGGGGCGCGTGGGGCTACACCTTC. This chain joins TRBV28 and TRBJ1-2; 7 bases align to TRBD1. V dropped 11 bases and J dropped 8; count of bases not matched to a gene: 11. CDR3 length equals 12 residues. Per germline, CDR1 MDHEN and CDR2 SYDVKM.